The entry below describes one T cell receptor beta chain. The antigen is not known. The data were taken from a study of T cell responses to AZD1222 COVID-19 vaccine. Across the study: The analysis combined second doses at about 4 or about 12 weeks. Study-level results: Vaccine-associated CD4 TCRs ranged over spike, dominating at 160-218 and 743-854.

This CDR3 has 15 amino acids. V was clipped by 2 bases and J by 1 base, with 11 bases between them. CDR1 is SGHVS and CDR2 is FNYEAQ in the germline V gene. TCRdb's copy holds only in-frame clones and misses some; the assay was immunoSEQ multiplex PCR. The repertoire holds roughly 140,000 clones, with roughly 91% as singletons. The chain couples TRBV7-6 to TRBJ1-1; D unresolved. This clonotype originated in an adult in good health. The sample in question was peripheral blood, obtained on day 0 of AZD1222 vaccination. The CDR3 is CASSLIGEGNTEAFF. Written as DNA, the CDR3 is TGTGCCAGCAGCTTAATTGGGGAAGGGAACACTGAAGCTTTCTTT.